This TCR beta chain was identified during a study of CD4 T cell repertoires in COVID-19. The CDR3 runs 15 residues. The V gene end was trimmed by 2 bases and the J gene end by 0 bases; junction bases not matched to a gene: 3. The germline CDR1 and CDR2 sequences are MDHEN and SYDVKM. Method: immunoSEQ multiplex PCR; TCRdb's copy keeps in-frame clones and lacks some. The data show more than 20,000 clones, 93% seen once. No culture step preceded sequencing of the ex vivo isolated memory T cells. This receptor was taken from a human donor who had COVID-19. This sequence joins TRBV28 and TRBJ1-2; 7 nucleotides agree with TRBD1. This specimen consisted of circulating follicular helper CD4+ T cells (cTfh) from blood, obtained before the COVID-19 pandemic. In DNA, the CDR3 is TGTGCCAGCAGTTTAACCGGGACAGCTAACTATGGCTACACCTTC. It codes for CASSLTGTANYGYTF.